The source of this TCR beta chain is a study of T cells in localized non-small cell lung cancer. Libraries were prepared by immunoSEQ multiplex PCR; TCRdb keeps only in-frame clonotypes and omits some of them. The table shows under 20,000 clones, with approximately 81% occurring only once. Trimming shortened V by 1 base and J by 3 bases, and 9 bases separated the two germline ends. Germline V gene sequence: CDR1 SGHAT, CDR2 FQNNGV. This CDR3 is 14 amino acids long. Turning to this clone: Its antigen remains unidentified.

General observations from the study: Heterogeneity remains possible, as sequencing covered one tumor region only. Patients showing higher blood T cell density tended to see longer overall survival. Uninvolved adjacent lung had higher T cell clonality than tumor and all other tissues. Turning up in adjacent lung were a median approximately 60 of the top 100 tumor clones.

The V call is TRBV11-2, the J call TRBJ2-5; perhaps D is TRBD1 or TRBD2 (5 bases each). Sequencing used peripheral blood, obtained before any cancer treatment. This sequence was found in a male donor aged 60 or older with stage I lung adenocarcinoma. CDR3 protein: CASSLAGTEETQYF. The DNA for the CDR3 is TGTGCCAGCAGCTTAGCCGGGACCGAAGAGACCCAGTACTTC.